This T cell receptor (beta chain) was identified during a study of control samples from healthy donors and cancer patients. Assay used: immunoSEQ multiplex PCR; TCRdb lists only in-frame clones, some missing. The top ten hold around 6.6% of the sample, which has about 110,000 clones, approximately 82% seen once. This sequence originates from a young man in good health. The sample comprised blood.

The CDR3 here is CASTPSGVVDTQYF. The CDR3, as DNA: TGTGCCAGCACCCCTAGCGGGGTGGTAGATACGCAGTATTTT. The chain is built from TRBV7-6 and TRBJ2-3; 9 bases line up with TRBD2. This CDR3 spans 14 amino acids. V lost 7 bases, J lost 5 bases, and 7 bases stayed unmatched. The germline V gene encodes CDR1 SGHVS and CDR2 FNYEAQ.